This T cell receptor (beta chain) was obtained from a study of tumor and adjacent non-tumor tissue in lung cancer. Study-wide background: The cohort had roughly 12 adenocarcinoma, a couple of squamous cell and 1 small cell patients. Broader study findings: Tumor TCR diversity, when higher, was linked to shorter survival. Tumor tissue had significantly higher TCR diversity than normal lung.

This sample's RNA came from whole unsorted tissue. Newly diagnosed lung cancer patients had thoracic surgery in China, August–November 2014, without prior chemotherapy. Three rounds of nested PCR, following a modified ARM-PCR protocol, produced the TCRbeta library. One entry per CDR3 protein, called by TCRdb with MiXCR from the multiplex PCR reads. The sample carries 110,000 or so distinct CDR3 sequences, about 75% recorded once. V was cut by 4 bases and J by 7 bases, with 14 bases left in between. Germline V CDR1 and CDR2: DFQATT, SNEGSKA (reference sequence). The CDR3 is made up of 12 amino acids. With regard to this clonotype: Antigen unknown.

V gene TRBV20-1 combines with J gene TRBJ2-7; tentatively, D is TRBD2 (5 bases). Sequenced: lung tumor tissue. This sequence was found in a woman aged 55-70 years with non-small cell lung cancer. Written as DNA, the CDR3 is TGCAGTGCTATCGGAACAACGGGGGAGCAGTACTTC. It yields the protein CSAIGTTGEQYF.